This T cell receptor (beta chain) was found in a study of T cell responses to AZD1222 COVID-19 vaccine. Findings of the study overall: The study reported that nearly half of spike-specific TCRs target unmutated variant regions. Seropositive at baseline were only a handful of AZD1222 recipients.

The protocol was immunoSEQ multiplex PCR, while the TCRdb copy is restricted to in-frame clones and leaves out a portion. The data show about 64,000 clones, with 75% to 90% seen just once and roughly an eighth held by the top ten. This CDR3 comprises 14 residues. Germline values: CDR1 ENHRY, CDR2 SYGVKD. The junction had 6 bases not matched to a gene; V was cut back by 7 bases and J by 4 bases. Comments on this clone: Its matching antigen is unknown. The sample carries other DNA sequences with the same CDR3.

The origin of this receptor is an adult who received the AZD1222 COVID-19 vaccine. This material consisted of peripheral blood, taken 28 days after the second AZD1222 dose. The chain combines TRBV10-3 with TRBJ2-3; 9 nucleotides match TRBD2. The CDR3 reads CAIKASGEADTQYF. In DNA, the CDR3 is TGTGCCATCAAAGCTAGCGGGGAGGCAGATACGCAGTATTTT.